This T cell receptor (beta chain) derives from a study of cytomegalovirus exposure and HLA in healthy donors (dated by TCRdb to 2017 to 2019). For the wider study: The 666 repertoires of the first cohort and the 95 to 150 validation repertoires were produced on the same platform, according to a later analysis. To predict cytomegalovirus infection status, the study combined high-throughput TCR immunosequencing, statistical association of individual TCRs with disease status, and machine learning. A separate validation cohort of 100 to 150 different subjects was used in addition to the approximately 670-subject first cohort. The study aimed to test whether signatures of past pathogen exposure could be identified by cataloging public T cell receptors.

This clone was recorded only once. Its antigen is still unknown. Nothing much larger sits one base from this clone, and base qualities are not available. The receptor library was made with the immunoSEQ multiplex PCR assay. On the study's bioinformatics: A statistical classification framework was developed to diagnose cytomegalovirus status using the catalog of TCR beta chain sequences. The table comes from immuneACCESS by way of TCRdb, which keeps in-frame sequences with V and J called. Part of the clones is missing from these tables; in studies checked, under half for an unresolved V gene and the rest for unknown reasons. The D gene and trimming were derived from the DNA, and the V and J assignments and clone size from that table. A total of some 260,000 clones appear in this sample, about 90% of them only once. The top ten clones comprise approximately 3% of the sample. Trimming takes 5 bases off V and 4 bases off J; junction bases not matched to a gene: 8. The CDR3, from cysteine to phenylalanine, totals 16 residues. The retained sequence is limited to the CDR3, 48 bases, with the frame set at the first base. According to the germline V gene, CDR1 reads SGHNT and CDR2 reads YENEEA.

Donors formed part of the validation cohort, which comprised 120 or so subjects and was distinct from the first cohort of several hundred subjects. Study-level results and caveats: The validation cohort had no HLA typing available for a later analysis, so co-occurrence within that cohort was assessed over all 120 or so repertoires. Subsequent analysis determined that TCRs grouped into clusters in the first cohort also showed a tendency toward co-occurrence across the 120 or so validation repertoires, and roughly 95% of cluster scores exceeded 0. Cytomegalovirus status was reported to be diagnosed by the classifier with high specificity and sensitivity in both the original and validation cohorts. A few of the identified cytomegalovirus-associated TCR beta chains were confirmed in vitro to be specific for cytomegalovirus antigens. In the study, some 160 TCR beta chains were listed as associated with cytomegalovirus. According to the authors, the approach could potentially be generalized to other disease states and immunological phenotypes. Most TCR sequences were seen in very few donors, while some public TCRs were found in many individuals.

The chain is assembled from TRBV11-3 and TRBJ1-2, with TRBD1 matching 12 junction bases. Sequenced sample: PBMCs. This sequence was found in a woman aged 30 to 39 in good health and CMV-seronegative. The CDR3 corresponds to CASSPGQGAIGYGYTF. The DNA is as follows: TGTGCCAGCAGCCCGGGACAGGGGGCGATAGGCTATGGCTACACCTTC.